A single sample gave rise to the 7 T cell receptor beta chains below, sequenced in a study of radiotherapy plus CTLA-4 blockade in lung cancer. Repertoires were generated with immunoSEQ multiplex PCR, while TCRdb's copy carries only in-frame clones and drops some. The table lists some 78,000 clones, 86% of them singletons, with about 2% in the top ten. The source material was peripheral blood, sampled from a patient treated with radiotherapy plus ipilimumab. The receptors were gathered from a human donor with non-small cell lung cancer who had a partial response to radiotherapy plus ipilimumab.

CDR3: CASSFSTSQETQYF. CDR3 sequence (DNA): TGTGCCAGCAGCTTCTCGACTAGTCAAGAGACCCAGTACTTC. V usage is TRBV5-4 and J usage is TRBJ2-5; D is possibly TRBD2 (6 bases). Per the germline V gene, CDR1 is SGHNT and CDR2 is YYREEE (reference sequence). CDR3 length: 14 residues. V was shortened by 2 bases and J by 2 bases, with 10 bases between the two germline ends.

V and J are TRBV2 and TRBJ2-1; D may be TRBD2 (6 bases). Trimming shortened V by 6 bases and J by 1 base, and 16 bases separated the two germline ends. The CDR3 runs to 16 residues. The germline gives CDR1 SNHLY, CDR2 FYNNEI. The CDR3 region is CASRISGGPSYNEQFF. The CDR3 DNA reads as TGTGCCAGCAGGATTAGCGGAGGGCCGTCCTACAATGAGCAGTTCTTC.

The J gene is TRBJ1-5, the V gene TRBV6-5; D remains ambiguous. The CDR3 contains 14 residues. V lost 5 bases and J 9 bases, leaving 17 bases between the germline ends. CDR1 and CDR2 from the germline V gene are MNHEY and SVGAGI. The CDR3 sequence is CASSEDGSFWPQHF. CDR3 DNA: TGTGCCAGCAGTGAAGATGGCAGTTTTTGGCCCCAGCATTTT.

This chain uses TRBV5-1 with TRBJ2-1, with 8 bases identical to TRBD1. The V gene's germline CDR1 is SGHRS and CDR2 YFSETQ. V lost 4 bases, J lost 0 bases, and 3 bases stayed unmatched. The CDR3 is 15 amino acids. This CDR3 is CASSPGQGSYNEQFF. DNA of the CDR3: TGCGCCAGCAGCCCAGGACAGGGCTCCTACAATGAGCAGTTCTTC.

A few counts support this clone. V is TRBV7-9 and J is TRBJ1-1, with TRBD1 matching 7 bases. V lost 4 bases, J lost 7 bases, and 3 bases stayed unmatched. Germline V lookup: CDR1 SEHNR, CDR2 FQNEAQ (reference sequence). The CDR3 runs to 12 residues. The CDR3 protein is CASSSRDSEAFF. In nucleotides, the CDR3 is TGTGCCAGCAGCTCAAGGGACAGTGAAGCTTTCTTT.

This clone showed up just a few times. This chain connects TRBV10-2 to TRBJ1-4, with 11 nucleotides matching TRBD1. The CDR3 spans 14 residues. The V and J ends lost 6 bases and 6 bases, in that order; junction bases with no gene match: 3. In germline, CDR1 is WSHSY, CDR2 SAAADI. CDR3 region: CASRRGQGDEKLFF. DNA of the CDR3: TGCGCCAGCAGGAGGGGACAGGGGGATGAAAAACTGTTTTTT.

The genes are TRBV19 and TRBJ1-1, with 9 bases aligning to TRBD1. Looked up from germline, CDR1 is LNHDA and CDR2 is SQIVND (reference sequence). The length of the CDR3 is 15 residues. With V trimmed by 6 bases and J by 1 base, 6 bases remained unmatched. CDR3: CASRPGQGRNTEAFF. CDR3 coding DNA: TGTGCCAGTAGGCCGGGACAGGGTCGGAACACTGAAGCTTTCTTT.